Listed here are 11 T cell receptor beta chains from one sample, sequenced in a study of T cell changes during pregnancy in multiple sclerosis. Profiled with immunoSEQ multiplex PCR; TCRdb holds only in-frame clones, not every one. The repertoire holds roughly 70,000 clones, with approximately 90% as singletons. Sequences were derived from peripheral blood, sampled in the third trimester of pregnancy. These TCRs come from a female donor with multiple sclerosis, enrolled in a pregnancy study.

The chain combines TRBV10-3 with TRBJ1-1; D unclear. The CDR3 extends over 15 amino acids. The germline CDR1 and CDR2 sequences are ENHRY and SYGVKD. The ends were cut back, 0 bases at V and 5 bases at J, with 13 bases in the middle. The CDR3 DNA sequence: TGTGCCATCAGTGAGTCGCAGTACGACTGGACTGAAGCTTTCTTT. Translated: CAISESQYDWTEAFF.

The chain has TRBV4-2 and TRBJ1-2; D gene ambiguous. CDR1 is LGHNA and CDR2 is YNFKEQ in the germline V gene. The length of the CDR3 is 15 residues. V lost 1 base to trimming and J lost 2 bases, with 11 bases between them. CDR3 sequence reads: CASSQVEGSNYGYTF. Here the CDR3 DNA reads TGTGCCAGCAGCCAAGTCGAGGGTTCCAACTATGGCTACACCTTC.

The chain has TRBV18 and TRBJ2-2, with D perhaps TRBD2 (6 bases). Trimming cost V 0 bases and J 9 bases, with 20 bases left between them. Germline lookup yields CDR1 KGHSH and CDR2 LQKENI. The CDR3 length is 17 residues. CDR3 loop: CASSPPGTSGSWRELFF. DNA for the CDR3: TGTGCCAGCTCACCACCGGGGACTTCTGGTAGTTGGCGGGAGCTGTTTTTT.

CDR3 DNA sequence: TGTGCCAGCAGTTTGACAGGAGGAGCTTTCTTT. Protein product: CASSLTGGAFF. The V gene is TRBV25-1, the J gene TRBJ1-1, with D maybe TRBD1 (6 bases). Germline V gene data show CDR1 as MGHDK and CDR2 as SYGVNS. Trimming stripped 5 bases from V and 10 bases from J, with 11 bases between. The CDR3 covers 11 residues.

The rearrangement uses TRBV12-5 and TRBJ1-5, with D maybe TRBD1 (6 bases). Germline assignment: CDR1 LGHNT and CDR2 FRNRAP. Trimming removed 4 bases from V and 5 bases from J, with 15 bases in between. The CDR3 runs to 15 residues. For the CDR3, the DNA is TGTGCTAGTGGTTGGGCACAGGGTGAGCATCAGCCCCAGCATTTT. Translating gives CASGWAQGEHQPQHF.

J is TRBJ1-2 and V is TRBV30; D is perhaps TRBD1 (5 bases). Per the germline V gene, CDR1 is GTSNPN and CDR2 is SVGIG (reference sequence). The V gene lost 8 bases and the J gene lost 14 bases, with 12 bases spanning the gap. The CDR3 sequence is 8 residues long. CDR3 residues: CAGGDMTF. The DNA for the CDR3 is TGTGCCGGGGGGGATATGACCTTC.

CDR3 amino acids: CASSFGRDYVNIQYF. CDR3 coding DNA: TGTGCCAGCAGTTTTGGCCGGGACTATGTGAACATTCAGTACTTC. The chain is built from TRBV27 and TRBJ2-4; TRBD2 matches 7 bases. V lost 3 bases, J lost 7 bases, and 9 bases stayed unmatched. Germline V gene sequence: CDR1 MNHEY, CDR2 SMNVEV (reference sequence). This CDR3 spans 15 amino acids.

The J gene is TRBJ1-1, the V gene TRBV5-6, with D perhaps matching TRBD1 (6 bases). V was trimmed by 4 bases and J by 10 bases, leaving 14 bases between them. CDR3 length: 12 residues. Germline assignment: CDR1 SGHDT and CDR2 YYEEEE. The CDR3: CASSQGHYGAFF. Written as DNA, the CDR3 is TGTGCCAGCAGCCAGGGACACTATGGAGCTTTCTTT.

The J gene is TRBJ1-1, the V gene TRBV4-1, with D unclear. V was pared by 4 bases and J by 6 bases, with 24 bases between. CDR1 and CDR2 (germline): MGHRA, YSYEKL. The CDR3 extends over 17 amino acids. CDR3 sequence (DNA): TGCGCCAGCAGCCTCACCTCCGGCCGGGGTTTCGTCTCTGAAGCTTTCTTT. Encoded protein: CASSLTSGRGFVSEAFF.

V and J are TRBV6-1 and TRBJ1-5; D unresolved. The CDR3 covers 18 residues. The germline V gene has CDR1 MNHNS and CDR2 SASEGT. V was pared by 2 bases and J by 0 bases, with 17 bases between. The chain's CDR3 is CASSELISIIYSNQPQHF. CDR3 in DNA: TGTGCCAGCAGTGAATTGATCTCTATAATATATAGCAATCAGCCCCAGCATTTT.

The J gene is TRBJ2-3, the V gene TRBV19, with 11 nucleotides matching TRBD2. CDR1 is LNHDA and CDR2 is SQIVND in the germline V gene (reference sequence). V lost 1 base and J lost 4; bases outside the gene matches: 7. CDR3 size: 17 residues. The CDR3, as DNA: TGTGCCAGTAGTATAGTAGCTAGCGGGGGGCCGTCAGATACGCAGTATTTT. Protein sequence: CASSIVASGGPSDTQYF.